This T cell receptor (beta chain) originates from a study of CD8+ T cells in alopecia areata. At the level of the study: Treated individuals took tofacitinib by mouth, 5 to 10 mg twice daily. Tofacitinib lasted 6 to 18 months, then 6 months off drug.

The V end was cut by 0 bases, the J end by 3 bases, with 6 bases between. CDR1 is SGHRS and CDR2 is YFSETQ in the germline V gene. CDR3 size: 13 residues. Sequencing relied on a cDNA template that was reverse transcribed from extracted RNA. Repertoires were generated with immunoSEQ multiplex PCR, while TCRdb's copy carries only in-frame clones and drops some. The sample contains roughly 150,000 clones, around half of which appear only once. For this clone: At the DNA level, this CDR3 is encoded by other sequences in the same sample as well.

V is TRBV5-1 and J is TRBJ1-1, with D tentatively TRBD1 (5 bases). The specimen comprised CD8+ T cells sorted from blood, sampled at week 0. The receptor was derived from a human donor with alopecia areata. The CDR3 loop reads CASSLVGDTEAFF. Here the CDR3 DNA reads TGCGCCAGCAGCTTGGTAGGGGACACTGAAGCTTTCTTT.